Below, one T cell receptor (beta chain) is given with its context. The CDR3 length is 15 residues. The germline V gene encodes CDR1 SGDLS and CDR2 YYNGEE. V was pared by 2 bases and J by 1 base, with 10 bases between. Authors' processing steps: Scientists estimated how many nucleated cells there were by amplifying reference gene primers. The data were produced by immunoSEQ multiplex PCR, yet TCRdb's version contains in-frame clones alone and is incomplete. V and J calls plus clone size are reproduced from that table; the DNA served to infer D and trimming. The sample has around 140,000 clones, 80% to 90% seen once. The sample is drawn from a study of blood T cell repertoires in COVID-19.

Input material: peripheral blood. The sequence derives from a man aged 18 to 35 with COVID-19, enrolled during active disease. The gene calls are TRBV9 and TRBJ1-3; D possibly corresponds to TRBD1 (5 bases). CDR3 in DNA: TGTGCCAGCAGCGTTAGCGGGGGGTCTGGAAACACCATATATTTT. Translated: CASSVSGGSGNTIYF.